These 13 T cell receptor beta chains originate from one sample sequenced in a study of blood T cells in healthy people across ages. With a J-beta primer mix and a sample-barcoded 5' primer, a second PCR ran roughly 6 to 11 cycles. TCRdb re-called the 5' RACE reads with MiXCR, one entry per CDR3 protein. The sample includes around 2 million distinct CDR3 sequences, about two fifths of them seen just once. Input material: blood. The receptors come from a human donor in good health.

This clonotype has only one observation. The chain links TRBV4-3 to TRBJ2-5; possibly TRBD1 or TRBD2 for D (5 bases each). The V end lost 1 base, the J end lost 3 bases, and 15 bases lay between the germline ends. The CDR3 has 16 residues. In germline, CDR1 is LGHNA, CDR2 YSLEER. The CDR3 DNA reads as TGCGCCAGCAGCCAAGGATGGGGGAAAGTAAAAGAGACCCAGTACTTC. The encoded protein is CASSQGWGKVKETQYF.

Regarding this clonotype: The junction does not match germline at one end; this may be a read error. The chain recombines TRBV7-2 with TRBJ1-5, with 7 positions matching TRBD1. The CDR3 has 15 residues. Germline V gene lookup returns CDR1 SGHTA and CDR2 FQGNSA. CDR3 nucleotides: TGTGCCAGCAGCTTACCCGAGGGGGCACGGCAGCCCCGGCATTTT. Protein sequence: CASSLPEGARQPRHF.

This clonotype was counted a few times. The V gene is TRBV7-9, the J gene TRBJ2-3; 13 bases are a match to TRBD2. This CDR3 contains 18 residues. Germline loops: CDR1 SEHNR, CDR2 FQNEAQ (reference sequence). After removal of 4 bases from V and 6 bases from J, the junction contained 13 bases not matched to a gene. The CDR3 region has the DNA TGTGCCAGCAGCTCAACTGTGACTAGCGGGGGGTCTATGGATACGCAGTATTTT. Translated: CASSSTVTSGGSMDTQYF.

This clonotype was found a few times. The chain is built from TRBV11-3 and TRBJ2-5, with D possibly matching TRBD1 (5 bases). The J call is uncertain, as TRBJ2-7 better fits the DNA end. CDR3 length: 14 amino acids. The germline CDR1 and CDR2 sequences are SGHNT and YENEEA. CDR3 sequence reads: CASSLAQATYEQYF. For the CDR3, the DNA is TGTGCCAGCAGCTTAGCACAGGCCACCTACGAGCAGTACTTC.

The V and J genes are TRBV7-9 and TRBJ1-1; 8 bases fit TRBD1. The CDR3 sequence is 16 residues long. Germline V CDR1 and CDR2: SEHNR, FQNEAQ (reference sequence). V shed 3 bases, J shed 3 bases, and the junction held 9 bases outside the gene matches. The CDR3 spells CASSFPATGADTEAFF. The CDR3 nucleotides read TGTGCCAGCAGCTTCCCGGCGACAGGGGCCGACACTGAAGCTTTCTTT.

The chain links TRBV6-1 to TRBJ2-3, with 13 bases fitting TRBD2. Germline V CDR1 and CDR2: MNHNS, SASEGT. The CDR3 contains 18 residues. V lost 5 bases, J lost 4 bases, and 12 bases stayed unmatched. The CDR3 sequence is CASSIQGLAGLFADTQYF. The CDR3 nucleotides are TGTGCCAGCAGTATCCAGGGACTAGCGGGGTTATTTGCAGATACGCAGTATTTT.

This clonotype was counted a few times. CDR3 sequence: CASKVPGQGWRETQYF. The CDR3 region has the DNA TGTGCCAGCAAAGTTCCGGGACAGGGGTGGCGAGAGACCCAGTACTTC. The genes are TRBV28 and TRBJ2-5, with 10 bases identical to TRBD1. CDR3 length: 16 residues. V lost 7 bases and J lost 4; bases outside the gene matches: 12. The V gene's germline CDR1 is MDHEN and CDR2 SYDVKM.

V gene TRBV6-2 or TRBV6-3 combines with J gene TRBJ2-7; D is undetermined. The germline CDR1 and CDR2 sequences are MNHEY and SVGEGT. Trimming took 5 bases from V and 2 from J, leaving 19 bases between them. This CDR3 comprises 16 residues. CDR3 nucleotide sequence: TGTGCCAGCAGTACTCAACGGACGGGTGCTACCTACGAGCAGTACTTC. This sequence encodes CASSTQRTGATYEQYF.

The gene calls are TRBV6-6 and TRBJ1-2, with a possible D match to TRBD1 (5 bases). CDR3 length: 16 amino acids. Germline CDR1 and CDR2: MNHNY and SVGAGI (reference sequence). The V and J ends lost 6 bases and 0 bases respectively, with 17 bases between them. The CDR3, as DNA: TGTGCCAGCAGGGCAGGAGGGGCGCAAGCTAACTATGGCTACACCTTC. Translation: CASRAGGAQANYGYTF.

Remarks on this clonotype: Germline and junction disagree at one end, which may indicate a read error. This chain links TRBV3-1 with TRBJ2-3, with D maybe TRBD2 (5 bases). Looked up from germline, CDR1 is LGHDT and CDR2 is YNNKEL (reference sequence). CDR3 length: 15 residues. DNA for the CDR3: TGTGCCAGCAGGCCAGCTAGCAGCCGCACAGATACGCTGTATTTT. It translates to CASRPASSRTDTLYF.

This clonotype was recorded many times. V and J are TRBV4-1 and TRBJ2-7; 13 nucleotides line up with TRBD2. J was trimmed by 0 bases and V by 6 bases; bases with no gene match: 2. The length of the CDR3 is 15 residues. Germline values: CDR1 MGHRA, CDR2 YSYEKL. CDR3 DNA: TGCGCCAGCAGAGGACTAGCGGGGGCCTCCTACGAGCAGTACTTC. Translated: CASRGLAGASYEQYF.

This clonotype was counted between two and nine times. The CDR3 sequence is CASSQGPPNEEGPHGYTF. DNA of the CDR3: TGCGCCAGCAGCCAAGGGCCCCCCAACGAGGAGGGGCCGCATGGCTACACCTTC. This chain links TRBV4-3 with TRBJ1-2; D is perhaps TRBD1 (5 bases). V lost 1 base, J lost 6 bases, and 24 bases lay in between. Germline V gene sequence: CDR1 LGHNA, CDR2 YSLEER. This CDR3 has 18 residues.

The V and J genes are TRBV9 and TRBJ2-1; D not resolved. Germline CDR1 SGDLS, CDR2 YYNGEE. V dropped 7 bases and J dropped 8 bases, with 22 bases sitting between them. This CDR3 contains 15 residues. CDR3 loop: CASRGVSERKDEQFF. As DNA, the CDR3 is TGTGCCAGCCGCGGCGTCTCGGAACGTAAAGATGAGCAGTTCTTC.